This T cell receptor (beta chain) was documented in a study of T cell clones after liver transplantation. The overall study: TCRbeta sequencing after a pre-transplant mixed lymphocyte reaction identified graft-donor-reactive clones, later tracked in post-transplant blood. Pre-transplant mixed lymphocyte reactions yielded third-party-reactive TCRbeta sequences as comparators for graft-donor-reactive sequences.

To note about this clone: Its cognate antigen is unknown.

Findings and caveats of the study: Small, mixed patient groups and varying post-transplant times limit these conclusions.

Unstimulated PBMCs were sorted into CD3+CD4+ and CD3+CD8+ populations. The repertoire was sequenced with immunoSEQ multiplex PCR; TCRdb's copy has only in-frame clones and lacks some. The table shows 8,000 to 10,000 clones, with over 55% occurring only once. The CDR3 spans 17 residues. Losses at the gene ends were 3 bases for V and 4 bases for J; bases not matched to a gene: 14. Per the germline V gene, CDR1 is MGHRA and CDR2 is YSYEKL. The receptor was isolated from a human patient who received a liver transplant. Some T cells could come from the graft donor. The sequenced sample was CD8+ T cells from blood, obtained at the roughly 16-month timepoint. The V gene is TRBV4-1, the J gene TRBJ1-2, with 7 bases that match TRBD1. CDR3 in amino acids: CASSQADTGVPLYGYTF. The CDR3 DNA sequence: TGCGCCAGCAGCCAGGCTGATACAGGGGTCCCTCTCTATGGCTACACCTTC.